The 8 T cell receptor beta chains reported below all come from one sample, sequenced in a study of graft-versus-host responses after intestinal transplantation. Which antigens these TCRs recognize remains unknown. The repertoire was sequenced with immunoSEQ multiplex PCR; TCRdb's copy has only in-frame clones and lacks some. The sample yields about 50,000 clones, 85% to 95% seen once. Material: unstimulated CD4+ T cells sorted from spleen or lymph node cells, obtained before transplant. These receptor sequences come from a human donor who was the organ donor for an intestinal transplant.

The chain employs TRBV30 and TRBJ1-4; no reliable D call. The V end lost 4 bases, the J end lost 7 bases, and 16 bases lay between the germline ends. Germline CDR1 is GTSNPN and CDR2 is SVGIG (reference sequence). This CDR3 spans 14 amino acids. Written as DNA, the CDR3 is TGTGCCTGGAATGGAGGGTCGTACGGTGAAAAACTGTTTTTT. Translating gives CAWNGGSYGEKLFF. The full variable domain, in which reference TRBV30 and TRBJ1-4 provide the parts outside the CDR3, is SQTIHQWPATLVQPVGSPLSLECTVEGTSNPNLYWYRQAAGRGLQLLFYSVGIGQISSEVPQNLSASRPQDRQFILSSKKLLLSDSGFYLCAWNGGSYGEKLFFGSGTQLSVL.

The chain combines TRBV27 with TRBJ2-7; 12 bases are a match to TRBD2. Per germline, CDR1 MNHEY and CDR2 SMNVEV (reference sequence). V dropped 8 bases and J dropped 6; count of bases not matched to a gene: 14. There are 16 residues in the CDR3. The CDR3 reads CASRKSRLAGDGEQYF. CDR3 bases: TGTGCCAGCCGAAAATCCCGACTAGCGGGAGATGGCGAGCAGTACTTC.

This clone was seen once. The V call is TRBV30, the J call TRBJ1-4; weak D call: TRBD1 (5 bases). The length of the CDR3 is 14 residues. CDR1 GTSNPN and CDR2 SVGIG come from the germline V gene (reference sequence). V was trimmed by 1 base and J by 1 base, leaving 7 bases between them. CDR3 DNA: TGTGCCTGGAGTGCCGGGGGAACTAATGAAAAACTGTTTTTT. It codes for CAWSAGGTNEKLFF. The whole variable domain, filled in from reference TRBV30 and TRBJ1-4, reads SQTIHQWPATLVQPVGSPLSLECTVEGTSNPNLYWYRQAAGRGLQLLFYSVGIGQISSEVPQNLSASRPQDRQFILSSKKLLLSDSGFYLCAWSAGGTNEKLFFGSGTQLSVL.

V usage is TRBV7-3 and J usage is TRBJ2-3; TRBD1 or TRBD2 may be the D gene (5 bases each). Trimming cost V 5 bases and J 2 bases, with 17 bases left between them. CDR1 is SGHTA, CDR2 FQGTGA, per germline. CDR3 length equals 16 residues. CDR3 sequence reads: CASSRTGRENTDTQYF. CDR3 bases: TGTGCCAGCAGCCGAACAGGAAGGGAGAACACAGATACGCAGTATTTT.

The chain uses TRBV7-2 and TRBJ1-5; D is unresolved. Germline assignment: CDR1 SGHTA and CDR2 FQGNSA. The germline V and J ends were trimmed by 2 bases and 5 bases, with 7 bases remaining between them. CDR3 size: 13 residues. The CDR3 is CASSLMVDQPQHF. CDR3 bases: TGTGCCAGCAGCTTAATGGTGGATCAGCCCCAGCATTTT.

The chain has TRBV4-3 and TRBJ1-6; 9 positions match TRBD1. The junction had 1 base not matched to a gene; V was cut back by 1 base and J by 9 bases. The germline CDR1 and CDR2 sequences are LGHNA and YSLEER. This CDR3 has 14 residues. The CDR3 reads CASSQGDRVSPLHF. CDR3 in DNA: TGCGCCAGCAGCCAAGGGGACAGGGTTTCACCCCTCCACTTT.

The CDR3 sequence is CASSPGTVDTELFF. CDR3 bases: TGTGCCAGCAGCCCCGGGACAGTCGACACGGAGCTGTTTTTT. The rearrangement joins TRBV7-6 to TRBJ2-2, with 7 nucleotides matching TRBD1. Trimming removed 5 bases from V and 10 bases from J; junction bases left unmatched: 10. The length of the CDR3 is 14 residues. In germline, CDR1 is SGHVS, CDR2 FNYEAQ.

J is TRBJ2-5 and V is TRBV5-1; D may be TRBD2 (5 bases). V was trimmed by 4 bases and J by 4 bases, leaving 23 bases between them. Germline CDR1 and CDR2: SGHRS and YFSETQ. CDR3 length: 17 residues. Here the CDR3 reads CASSPRPGESFPETQYF. In nucleotides, the CDR3 is TGCGCCAGCAGCCCCCGACCCGGGGAGTCTTTTCCAGAGACCCAGTACTTC.